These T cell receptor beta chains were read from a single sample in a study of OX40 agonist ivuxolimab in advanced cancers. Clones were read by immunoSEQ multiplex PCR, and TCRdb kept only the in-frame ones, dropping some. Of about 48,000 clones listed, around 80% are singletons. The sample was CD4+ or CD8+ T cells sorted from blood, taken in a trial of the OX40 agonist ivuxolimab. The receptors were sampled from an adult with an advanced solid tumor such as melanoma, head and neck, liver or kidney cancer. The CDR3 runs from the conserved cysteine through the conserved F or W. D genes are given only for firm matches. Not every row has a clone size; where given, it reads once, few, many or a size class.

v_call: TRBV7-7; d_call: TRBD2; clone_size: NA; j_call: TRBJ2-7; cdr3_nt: TGTGCCAGCAGCCATCTAGCGGGAGCCTACGAGCAGTACTTC; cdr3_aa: CASSHLAGAYEQYF
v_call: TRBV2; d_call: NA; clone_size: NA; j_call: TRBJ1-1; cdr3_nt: TGTGCCAGCAGTGAACAGGAAAACACTGAAGCTTTCTTT; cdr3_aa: CASSEQENTEAFF
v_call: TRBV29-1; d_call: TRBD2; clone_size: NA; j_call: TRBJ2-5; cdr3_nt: TGCAGCGTTCAAGGGTGGGGGGGAGAGACCCAGTACTTC; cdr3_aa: CSVQGWGGETQYF
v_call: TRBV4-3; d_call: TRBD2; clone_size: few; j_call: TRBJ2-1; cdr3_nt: TGCGCCAGCAGCCTTTCAGCTAGCGGCTACAATGAGCAGTTCTTC; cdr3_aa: CASSLSASGYNEQFF
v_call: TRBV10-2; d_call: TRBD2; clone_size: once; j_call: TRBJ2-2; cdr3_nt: TGCGCCAGCAGAAATGTACTAGCGGGAGTCACCGGGGAGCTGTTTTTT; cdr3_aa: CASRNVLAGVTGELFF
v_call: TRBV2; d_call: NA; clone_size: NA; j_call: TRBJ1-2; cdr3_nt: TGTGCCAGCAGTGAACTGCGTCAGTATGGCTACACCTTC; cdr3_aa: CASSELRQYGYTF
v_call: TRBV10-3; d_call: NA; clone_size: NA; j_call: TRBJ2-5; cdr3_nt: TGTGCCATCAGAGGGGGGGAGACCCAGTACTTC; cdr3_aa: CAIRGGETQYF
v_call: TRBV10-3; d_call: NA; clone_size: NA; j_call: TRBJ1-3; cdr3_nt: TGTGCCATCAGTGAGGTTCAGGGCCGAAACACCATATATTTT; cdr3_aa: CAISEVQGRNTIYF
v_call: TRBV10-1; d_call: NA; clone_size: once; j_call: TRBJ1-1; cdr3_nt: TGCGCCAGCAAAGCCAGAGAGAACACTGAAGCTTTCTTT; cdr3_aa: CASKARENTEAFF
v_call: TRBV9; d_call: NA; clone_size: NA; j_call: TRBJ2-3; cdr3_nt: TGTGCCAGCAGCACCGAGCGGAGCACAGATACGCAGTATTTT; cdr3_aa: CASSTERSTDTQYF
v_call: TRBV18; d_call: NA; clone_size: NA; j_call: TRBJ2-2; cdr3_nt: TGTGCCAGCTCACCTAGACAGCTACTGAACACCGGGGAGCTGTTTTTT; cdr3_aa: CASSPRQLLNTGELFF
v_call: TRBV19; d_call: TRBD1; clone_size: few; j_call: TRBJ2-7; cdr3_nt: TGTGCCAGTAGTCGGGACAGGGGACACCACTACGAGCAGTACTTC; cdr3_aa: CASSRDRGHHYEQYF